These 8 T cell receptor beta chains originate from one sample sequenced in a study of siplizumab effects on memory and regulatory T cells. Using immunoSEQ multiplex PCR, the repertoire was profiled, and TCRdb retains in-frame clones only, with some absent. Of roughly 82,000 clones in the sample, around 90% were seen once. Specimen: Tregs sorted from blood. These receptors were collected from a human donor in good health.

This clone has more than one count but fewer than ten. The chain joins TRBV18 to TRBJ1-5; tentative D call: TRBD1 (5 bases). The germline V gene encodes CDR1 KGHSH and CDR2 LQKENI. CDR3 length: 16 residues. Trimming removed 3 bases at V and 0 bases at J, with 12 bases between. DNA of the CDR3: TGTGCCAGCTCACCTAGGACGGGGGATAGCAATCAGCCCCAGCATTTT. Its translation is CASSPRTGDSNQPQHF.

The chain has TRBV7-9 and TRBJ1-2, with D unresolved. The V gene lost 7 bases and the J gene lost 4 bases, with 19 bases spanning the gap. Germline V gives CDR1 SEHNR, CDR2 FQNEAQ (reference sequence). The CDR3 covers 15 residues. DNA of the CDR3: TGTGCCAGCAACCCAAGTGCGGCGGAAAGCTATGGCTACACCTTC. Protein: CASNPSAAESYGYTF.

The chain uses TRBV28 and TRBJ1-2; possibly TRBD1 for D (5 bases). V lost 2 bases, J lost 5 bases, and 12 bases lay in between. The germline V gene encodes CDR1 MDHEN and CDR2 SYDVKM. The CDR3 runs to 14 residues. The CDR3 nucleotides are TGTGCCAGCAGTTTACAGGGCAGCTTATATGGCTACACCTTC. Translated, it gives CASSLQGSLYGYTF.

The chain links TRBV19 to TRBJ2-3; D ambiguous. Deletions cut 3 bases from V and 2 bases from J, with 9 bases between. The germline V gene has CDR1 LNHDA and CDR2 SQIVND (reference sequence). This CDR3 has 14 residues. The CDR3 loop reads CASSMGRATDTQYF. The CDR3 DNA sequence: TGTGCCAGTAGTATGGGTAGGGCCACAGATACGCAGTATTTT.

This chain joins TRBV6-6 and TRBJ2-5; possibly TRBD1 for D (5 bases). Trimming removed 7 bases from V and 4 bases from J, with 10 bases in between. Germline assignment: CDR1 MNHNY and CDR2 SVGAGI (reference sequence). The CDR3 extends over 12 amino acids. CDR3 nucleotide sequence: TGTGCCAGCACCAGTGGGGCAGAGACCCAGTACTTC. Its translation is CASTSGAETQYF.

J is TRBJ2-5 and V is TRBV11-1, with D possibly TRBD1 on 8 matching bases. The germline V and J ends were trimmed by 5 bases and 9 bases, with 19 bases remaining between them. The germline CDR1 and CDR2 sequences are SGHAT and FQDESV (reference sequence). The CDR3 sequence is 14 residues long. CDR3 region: CASSGNRGGDAQYF. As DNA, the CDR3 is TGTGCCAGCAGCGGAAACAGGGGGGGGGATGCCCAGTACTTC.

The CDR3 nucleotides read TGTGCCATCAGTGATAGCGGGGAGCTGTTTTTT. Amino acid sequence: CAISDSGELFF. V is TRBV10-3 and J is TRBJ2-2; D is ambiguous. CDR3 size: 11 residues. V was pared by 3 bases and J by 7 bases, with 3 bases between. The germline V gene has CDR1 ENHRY and CDR2 SYGVKD.

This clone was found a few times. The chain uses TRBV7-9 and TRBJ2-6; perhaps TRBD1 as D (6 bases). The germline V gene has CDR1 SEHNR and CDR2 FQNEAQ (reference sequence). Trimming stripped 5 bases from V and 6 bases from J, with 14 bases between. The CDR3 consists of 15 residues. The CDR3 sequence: CASSPQGEEANVLTF. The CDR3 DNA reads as TGTGCCAGCAGCCCACAGGGAGAAGAGGCCAACGTCCTGACTTTC. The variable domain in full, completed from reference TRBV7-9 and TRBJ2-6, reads DTGVSQNPRHKITKRGQNVTFRCDPISEHNRLYWYRQTLGQGPEFLTYFQNEAQLEKSRLLSDRFSAERPKGSFSTLEIQRTEQGDSAMYLCASSPQGEEANVLTFGAGSRLTVL.